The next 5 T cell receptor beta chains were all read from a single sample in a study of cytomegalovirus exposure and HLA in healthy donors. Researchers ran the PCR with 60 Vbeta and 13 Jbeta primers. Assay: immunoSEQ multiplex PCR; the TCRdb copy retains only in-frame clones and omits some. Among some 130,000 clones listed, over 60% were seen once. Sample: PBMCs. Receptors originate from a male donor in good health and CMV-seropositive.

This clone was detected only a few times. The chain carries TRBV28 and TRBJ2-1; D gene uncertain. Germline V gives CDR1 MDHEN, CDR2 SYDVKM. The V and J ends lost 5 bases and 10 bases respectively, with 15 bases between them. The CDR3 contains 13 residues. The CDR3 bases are TGTGCCAGCAGTCTCCCTCTAGTTTCGGAGCAGTTCTTC. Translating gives CASSLPLVSEQFF.

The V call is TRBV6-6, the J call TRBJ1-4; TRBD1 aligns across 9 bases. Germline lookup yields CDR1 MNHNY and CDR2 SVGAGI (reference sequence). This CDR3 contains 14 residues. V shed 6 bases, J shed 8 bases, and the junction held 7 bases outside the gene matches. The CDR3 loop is CASSVGQGLEKLFF. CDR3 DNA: TGTGCCAGCAGCGTGGGACAGGGATTGGAAAAACTGTTTTTT.

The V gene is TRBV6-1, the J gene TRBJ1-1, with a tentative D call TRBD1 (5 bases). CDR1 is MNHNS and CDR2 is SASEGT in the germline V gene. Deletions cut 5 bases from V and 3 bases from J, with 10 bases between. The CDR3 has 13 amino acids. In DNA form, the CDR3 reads TGTGCCAGCAGTTGGGGGGGGGACACTGAAGCTTTCTTT. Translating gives CASSWGGDTEAFF.

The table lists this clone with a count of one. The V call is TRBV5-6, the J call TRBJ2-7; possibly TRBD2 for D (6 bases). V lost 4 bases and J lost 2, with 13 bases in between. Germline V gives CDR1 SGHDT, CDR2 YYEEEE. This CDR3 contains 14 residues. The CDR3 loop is CASSQPGLAYEQYF. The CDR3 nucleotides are TGTGCCAGCAGCCAGCCGGGACTTGCCTACGAGCAGTACTTC.

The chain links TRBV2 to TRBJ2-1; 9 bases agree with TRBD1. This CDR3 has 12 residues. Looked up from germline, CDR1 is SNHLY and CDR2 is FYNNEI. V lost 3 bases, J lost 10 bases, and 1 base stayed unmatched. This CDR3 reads CASSEGTGEQFF. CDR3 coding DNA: TGTGCCAGCAGTGAGGGGACAGGGGAGCAGTTCTTC. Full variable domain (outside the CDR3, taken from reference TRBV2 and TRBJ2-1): EPEVTQTPSHQVTQMGQEVILRCVPISNHLYFYWYRQILGQKVEFLVSFYNNEISEKSEIFDDQFSVERPDGSNFTLKIRSTKLEDSAMYFCASSEGTGEQFFGPGTRLTVL.